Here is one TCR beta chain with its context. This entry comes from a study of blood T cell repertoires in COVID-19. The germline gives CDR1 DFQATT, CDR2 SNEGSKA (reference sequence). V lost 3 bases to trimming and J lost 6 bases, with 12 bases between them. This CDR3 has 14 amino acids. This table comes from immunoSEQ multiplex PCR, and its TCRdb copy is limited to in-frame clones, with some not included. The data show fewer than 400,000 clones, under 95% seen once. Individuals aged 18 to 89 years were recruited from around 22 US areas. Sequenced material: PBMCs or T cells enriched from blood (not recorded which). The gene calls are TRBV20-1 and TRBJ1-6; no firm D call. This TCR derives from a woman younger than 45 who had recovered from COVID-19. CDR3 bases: TGCAGTGCTAGTTCTTTCAGAATTAATTCACCCCTCCACTTT. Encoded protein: CSASSFRINSPLHF.